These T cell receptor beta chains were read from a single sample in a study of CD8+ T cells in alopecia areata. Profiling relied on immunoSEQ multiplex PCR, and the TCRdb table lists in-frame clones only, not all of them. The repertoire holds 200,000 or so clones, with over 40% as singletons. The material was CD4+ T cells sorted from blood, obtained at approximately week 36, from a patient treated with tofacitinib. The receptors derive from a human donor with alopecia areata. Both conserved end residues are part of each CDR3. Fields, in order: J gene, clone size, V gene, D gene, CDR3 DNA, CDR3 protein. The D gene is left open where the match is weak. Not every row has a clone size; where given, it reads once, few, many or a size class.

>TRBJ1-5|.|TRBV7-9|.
TGTGCCAGCAGCTTAGGAGTTCAGCCCCAGCATTTT
CASSLGVQPQHF
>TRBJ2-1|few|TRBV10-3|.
TGTGCCATCGGCCAGACTGACAATGAGCAGTTCTTC
CAIGQTDNEQFF
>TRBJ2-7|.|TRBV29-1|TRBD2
TGCAGCGTTCAAGGGCCCTCCCTCGGGAGGGCGTTCTCCTACGAGCAGTACTTC
CSVQGPSLGRAFSYEQYF
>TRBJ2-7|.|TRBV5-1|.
TGCGCCAGCAGCTTTGGACGGAACTCCTACGAGCAGTACTTC
CASSFGRNSYEQYF
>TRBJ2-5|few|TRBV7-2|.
TGTGCCAGCAGCTTAGGAGCGCAAGAGACCCAGTACTTC
CASSLGAQETQYF
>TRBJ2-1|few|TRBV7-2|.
TGTGCCAGCAGCTTCCCTGGGAGCTCCTACAATGAGCAGTTCTTC
CASSFPGSSYNEQFF
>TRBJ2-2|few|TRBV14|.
TGTGCCAGCAGCCAAATTCGACGTACCGGGGAGCTGTTTTTT
CASSQIRRTGELFF
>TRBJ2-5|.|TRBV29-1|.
TGCAGCGTGGCTAGCGCGAGGTGGGAGACCCAGTACTTC
CSVASARWETQYF
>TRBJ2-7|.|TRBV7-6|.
TGTGCCAGCAGCTTAGTGGCGGGGACCTACGAGCAGTACTTC
CASSLVAGTYEQYF
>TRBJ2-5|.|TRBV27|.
TGTGCCAGCAGCTCTAGGACGGGAGAGACCCAGTACTTC
CASSSRTGETQYF
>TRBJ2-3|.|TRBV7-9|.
TGTGCCAGCAGCTCGAGCCGGTACCTAGGGGCTAGCACAGATACGCAGTATTTT
CASSSSRYLGASTDTQYF
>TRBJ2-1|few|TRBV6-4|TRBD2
TGTGCCAGCAGTCCAGAACTAGCGGGAGGGCGTAATGAGCAGTTCTTC
CASSPELAGGRNEQFF
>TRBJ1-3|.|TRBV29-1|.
TGCAGCGTAGCCTGGGGCCCTGGAAACACCATATATTTT
CSVAWGPGNTIYF
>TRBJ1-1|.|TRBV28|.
TGTGCCAGCAGTTTATCCGGCGTACTGGGGAACACTGAAGCTTTCTTT
CASSLSGVLGNTEAFF
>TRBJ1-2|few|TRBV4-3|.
TGCGCCAGCAGCCAAGGGGTAAACTATGGCTACACCTTC
CASSQGVNYGYTF
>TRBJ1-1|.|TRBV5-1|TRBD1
TGCGCCAGCAGCCATCGGACAGGTGGAAACACTGAAGCTTTCTTT
CASSHRTGGNTEAFF
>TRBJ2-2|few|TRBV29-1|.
TGCAGCGCACAGGTTTACAAGAACACCGGGGAGCTGTTTTTT
CSAQVYKNTGELFF
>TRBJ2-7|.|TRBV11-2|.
TGTGCCAGCAGTTCCTCCTACGAGCAGTACTTC
CASSSSYEQYF
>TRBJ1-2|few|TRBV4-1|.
TGCGCCAGCAGCCATAGGACAGCCTTGGGTGGCTACACCTTC
CASSHRTALGGYTF
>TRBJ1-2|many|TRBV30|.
TGTGCCTGGAGTGTCTCACAGGGAACCTATGGCTACACCTTC
CAWSVSQGTYGYTF
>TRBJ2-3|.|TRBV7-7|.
TGTGCCAGCAGCTTAGGGTCCGGCACAGATACGCAGTATTTT
CASSLGSGTDTQYF
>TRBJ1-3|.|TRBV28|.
TGTGCCAGCACCGGTTTTACTAAGAACACCATATATTTT
CASTGFTKNTIYF
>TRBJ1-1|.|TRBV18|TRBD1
TGTGCCAGCTCATCAGCACAGGGGATGAACACTGAAGCTTTCTTT
CASSSAQGMNTEAFF
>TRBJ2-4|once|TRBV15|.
TGTGCCACCAGTCAGACGGACAAAAACATTCAGTACTTC
CATSQTDKNIQYF
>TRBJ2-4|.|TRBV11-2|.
TGTGCCAGCAGCTTCGGTCCAACCGGCGACATTCAGTACTTC
CASSFGPTGDIQYF
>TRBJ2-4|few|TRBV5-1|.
TGCGCCAGCAGCTTCGACCAGGGGAAAGCCAAAAACATTCAGTACTTC
CASSFDQGKAKNIQYF
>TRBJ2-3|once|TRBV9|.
TGTGCCAGCAGCGCCGGGACGGCGGGGGATACGCAGTATTTT
CASSAGTAGDTQYF
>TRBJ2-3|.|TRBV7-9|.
TGTGCCAGCAGCGTAAGATCAGATACGCAGTATTTT
CASSVRSDTQYF
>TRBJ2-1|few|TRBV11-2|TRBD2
TGTGCCAGCAGCTTAGTAAGCGGGAATTACAATGAGCAGTTCTTC
CASSLVSGNYNEQFF
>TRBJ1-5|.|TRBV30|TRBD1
TGTGCCTGGAGTGGAAATCGGGACAGGCGCTATAGCAATCAGCCCCAGCATTTT
CAWSGNRDRRYSNQPQHF
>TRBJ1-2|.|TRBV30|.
TGTGCCTGGAGTGTTGGGCTCTATGGCTACACCTTC
CAWSVGLYGYTF
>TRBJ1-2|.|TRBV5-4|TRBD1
TGTGCCAGCAGCACCAGACAGGGCGGCTACACCTTC
CASSTRQGGYTF
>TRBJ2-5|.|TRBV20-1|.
TGCAGTGCTAGGGAGGAGACCCAGTACTTC
CSAREETQYF
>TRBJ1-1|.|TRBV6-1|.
TGTGCCAGCAGTGAATACGCAGGGACACTCACTGAAGCTTTCTTT
CASSEYAGTLTEAFF
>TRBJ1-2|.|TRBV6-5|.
TGTGCCAGCAGTAACCAGGGGCGCGGCTACACCTTC
CASSNQGRGYTF
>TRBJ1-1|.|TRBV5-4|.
TGTGCCAGCAGCTCAGGCGCGGGAGGGGAAGACACTGAAGCTTTCTTT
CASSSGAGGEDTEAFF
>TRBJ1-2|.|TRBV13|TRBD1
TGTGCCAGCAGCTTACAGGGGGAGCTCTATGGCTACACCTTC
CASSLQGELYGYTF
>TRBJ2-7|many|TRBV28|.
TGTGCCAGCAGTTTATCGCCACGGACCAGCTACGAGCAGTACTTC
CASSLSPRTSYEQYF
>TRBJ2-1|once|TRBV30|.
TGTGCCTGGATAGGGGGGGAGCAGTTCTTC
CAWIGGEQFF
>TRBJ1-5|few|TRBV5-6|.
TGTGCCAGCAGCTCGATATGGAGCAATCAGCCCCAGCATTTT
CASSSIWSNQPQHF
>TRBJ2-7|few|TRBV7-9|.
TGTGCCAGCAGTCCATCCAGCGACGAGCAGTACTTC
CASSPSSDEQYF